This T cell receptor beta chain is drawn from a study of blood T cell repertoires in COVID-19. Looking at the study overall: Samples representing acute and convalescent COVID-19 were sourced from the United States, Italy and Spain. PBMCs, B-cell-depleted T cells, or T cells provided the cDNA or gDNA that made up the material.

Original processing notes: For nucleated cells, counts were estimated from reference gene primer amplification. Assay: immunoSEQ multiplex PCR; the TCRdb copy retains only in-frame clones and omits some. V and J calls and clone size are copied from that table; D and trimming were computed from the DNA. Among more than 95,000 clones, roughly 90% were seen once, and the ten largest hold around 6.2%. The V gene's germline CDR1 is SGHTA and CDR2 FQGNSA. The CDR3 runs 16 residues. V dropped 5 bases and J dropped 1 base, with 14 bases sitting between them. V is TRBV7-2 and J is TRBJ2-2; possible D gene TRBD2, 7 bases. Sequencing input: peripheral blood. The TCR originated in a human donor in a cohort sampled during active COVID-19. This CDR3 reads CASSREDSGNTGELFF. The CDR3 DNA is TGTGCCAGCAGCCGGGAGGACAGCGGGAACACCGGGGAGCTGTTTTTT. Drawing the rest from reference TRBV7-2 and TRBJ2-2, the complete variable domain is GAGVSQSPSNKVTEKGKDVELRCDPISGHTALYWYRQSLGQGLEFLIYFQGNSAPDKSGLPSDRFSAERTGGSVSTLTIQRTQQEDSAVYLCASSREDSGNTGELFFGEGSRLTVL.